The next 11 T cell receptor beta chains were all read from a single sample in a study of blood T cell repertoires in COVID-19. TCRdb keeps only in-frame clones here, not all; method: immunoSEQ multiplex PCR. In the table there are under 140,000 clones, nearly 90% of which are singletons. The sequenced material came from peripheral blood. These receptors were collected from a human donor in a cohort sampled during active COVID-19.

A few counts support this clone. This chain links TRBV6-5 with TRBJ2-7; D may be TRBD1 (6 bases). V was trimmed by 2 bases and J by 0 bases, leaving 11 bases between them. CDR3 length: 15 residues. Germline assignment: CDR1 MNHEY and CDR2 SVGAGI. In DNA form, the CDR3 reads TGTGCCAGCAGTTACGTCCAGGGGATCTCCTACGAGCAGTACTTC. This sequence encodes CASSYVQGISYEQYF.

As DNA, the CDR3 is TGTGCCAGCAGTTACGGGCCTGACAGGGCCTATGGCTACACCTTC. This translates into CASSYGPDRAYGYTF. The chain recombines TRBV6-6 with TRBJ1-2, with 7 bases aligning to TRBD1. V dropped 2 bases and J dropped 4; count of bases not matched to a gene: 7. There are 15 residues in the CDR3. Germline-derived CDR1 and CDR2 are MNHNY and SVGAGI (reference sequence).

The rearrangement links TRBV6-5 to TRBJ1-2, with D possibly TRBD1 on 5 matching bases. Germline V gene lookup returns CDR1 MNHEY and CDR2 SVGAGI. The CDR3 extends over 14 amino acids. Trimming took 7 bases from V and 5 from J, leaving 17 bases between them. The DNA of the CDR3 is TGTGCCAGCACCCAAAACGCAGGGCGGTATGGCTACACCTTC. This sequence encodes CASTQNAGRYGYTF.

The rearrangement joins TRBV3-1 (or the pseudogene TRBV3-2) to TRBJ2-4, with 9 positions matching TRBD2. The CDR3 extends over 13 amino acids. Germline V gene sequence: CDR1 LGHDT, CDR2 YNNKEL (reference sequence). Unmatched junction bases numbered 4, after V lost 6 bases and J lost 7 bases. CDR3 nucleotide sequence: TGTGCCAGCAGGGGCGGGGGGGAGAACATTCAGTACTTC. Amino acids: CASRGGGENIQYF.

The genes are TRBV7-9 and TRBJ2-1; 10 bases match TRBD2. Per germline, CDR1 SEHNR and CDR2 FQNEAQ (reference sequence). CDR3 length: 15 residues. Trimming took 3 bases from V and 6 from J; bases not matched to a gene: 5. CDR3 protein: CASSFSGGTSNEQFF. In nucleotides, the CDR3 is TGTGCCAGCAGCTTTAGCGGGGGGACTTCCAATGAGCAGTTCTTC. Using reference TRBV7-9 and TRBJ2-1 for the parts outside the CDR3, the full variable domain is DTGVSQNPRHKITKRGQNVTFRCDPISEHNRLYWYRQTLGQGPEFLTYFQNEAQLEKSRLLSDRFSAERPKGSFSTLEIQRTEQGDSAMYLCASSFSGGTSNEQFFGPGTRLTVL.

V is TRBV30 and J is TRBJ1-2; 7 bases fit TRBD1. The CDR3 loop spans 15 amino acids. Trimming took 3 bases from V and 8 from J; bases not matched to a gene: 15. Germline-derived CDR1 and CDR2 are GTSNPN and SVGIG (reference sequence). The CDR3, as DNA: TGTGCCTGGAGCTCTCTCATCGCGACAGGGCACGGCTACACCTTC. Translating gives CAWSSLIATGHGYTF.

The rearrangement joins TRBV5-1 to TRBJ1-2, with 8 bases fitting TRBD1. CDR1 SGHRS and CDR2 YFSETQ come from the germline V gene. Trimming removed 6 bases from V and 5 bases from J; junction bases left unmatched: 9. CDR3 size: 14 residues. The CDR3 is CASTPDRATYGYTF. The CDR3 DNA reads as TGCGCCAGCACCCCGGACAGGGCGACATATGGCTACACCTTC. Full variable domain (rest looked up from reference TRBV5-1 and TRBJ1-2): KAGVTQTPRYLIKTRGQQVTLSCSPISGHRSVSWYQQTPGQGLQFLFEYFSETQRNKGNFPGRFSGRQFSNSRSEMNVSTLELGDSALYLCASTPDRATYGYTFGSGTRLTVV.

In its sample, this clone was seen once. This rearrangement joins TRBV27 to TRBJ1-4, with D unresolved. The germline gives CDR1 MNHEY, CDR2 SMNVEV (reference sequence). V dropped 6 bases and J dropped 0 bases, with 8 bases sitting between them. This CDR3 has 14 amino acids. The DNA of the CDR3 is TGTGCCAGCAGACTAAGACCAACTAATGAAAAACTGTTTTTT. This codes for CASRLRPTNEKLFF.

The genes are TRBV2 and TRBJ2-7; TRBD1 might be the D (6 bases). The CDR3 runs to 14 residues. V was clipped by 3 bases and J by 3 bases, with 12 bases between them. Germline values: CDR1 SNHLY, CDR2 FYNNEI. The CDR3 loop reads CASSEGDTYYEQYF. In DNA form, the CDR3 reads TGTGCCAGCAGTGAGGGGGACACATACTACGAGCAGTACTTC.

This clone was seen a single time. The chain has TRBV7-8 and TRBJ2-7; weak D call: TRBD1 (6 bases). CDR3 length: 13 residues. V shed 5 bases and J shed 2 bases, with 10 bases lying between them. Germline loops: CDR1 SGHVS, CDR2 FQNEAQ. CDR3 nucleotide sequence: TGTGCCAGCAGCATGTACAGGGCCTACGAGCAGTACTTC. Its translation: CASSMYRAYEQYF. Filled out from reference TRBV7-8 and TRBJ2-7, the complete variable domain reads GAGVSQSPRYKVAKRGQDVALRCDPISGHVSLFWYQQALGQGPEFLTYFQNEAQLDKSGLPSDRFFAERPEGSVSTLKIQRTQQEDSAVYLCASSMYRAYEQYFGPGTRLTVT.

The chain couples TRBV10-3 to TRBJ2-1, with unresolved D. The CDR3 totals 11 residues. V dropped 4 bases and J dropped 4 bases, with 2 bases sitting between them. CDR1 is ENHRY and CDR2 is SYGVKD in the germline V gene. The CDR3 here is CAISVYNEQFF. CDR3 coding DNA: TGTGCCATCAGTGTATACAATGAGCAGTTCTTC.